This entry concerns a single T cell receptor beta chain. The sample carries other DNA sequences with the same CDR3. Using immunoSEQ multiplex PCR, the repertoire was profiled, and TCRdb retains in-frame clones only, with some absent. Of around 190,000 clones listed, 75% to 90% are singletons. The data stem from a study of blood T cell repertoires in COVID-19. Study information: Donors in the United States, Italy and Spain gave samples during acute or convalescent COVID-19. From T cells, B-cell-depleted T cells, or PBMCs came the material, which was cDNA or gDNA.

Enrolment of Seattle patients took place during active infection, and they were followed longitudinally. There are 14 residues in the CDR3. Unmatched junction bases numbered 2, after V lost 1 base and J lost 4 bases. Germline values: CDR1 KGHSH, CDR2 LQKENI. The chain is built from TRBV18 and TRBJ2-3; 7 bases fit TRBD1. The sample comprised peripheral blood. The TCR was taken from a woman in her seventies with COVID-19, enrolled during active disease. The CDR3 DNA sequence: TGTGCCAGCTCACCACAGGGGGCCGCAGATACGCAGTATTTT. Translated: CASSPQGAADTQYF.